Presented here are 21 T cell receptor beta chains from one specimen sequenced in a study of shared clonotypes between healthy human individuals. Sequencing used immunoSEQ multiplex PCR; TCRdb keeps in-frame clones, though not all of them. The sample records roughly 2 million clones, 85% to 95% being singletons. Sequenced: naive CD4+ T cells sorted from blood. Subset noted: CD45RA+ positively selected. The receptors come from a young man in good health.

The chain carries TRBV6-6 and TRBJ1-4; D ambiguous. Germline CDR1 MNHNY, CDR2 SVGAGI (reference sequence). Trimming left V 7 bases short and J 8 bases short, with 11 bases between. The CDR3 has 12 residues. CDR3 region: CASIDAREKLFF. CDR3 bases: TGTGCCAGCATCGACGCAAGGGAAAAACTGTTTTTT.

This chain joins TRBV6-6 and TRBJ1-1, with D uncertain. Germline V gives CDR1 MNHNY, CDR2 SVGAGI (reference sequence). The length of the CDR3 is 11 residues. V dropped 2 bases and J dropped 4 bases, with 2 bases sitting between them. Written as DNA, the CDR3 is TGTGCCAGCAGTTACGGCACTGAAGCTTTCTTT. This translates into CASSYGTEAFF.

This rearrangement joins TRBV19 to TRBJ1-5; D gene ambiguous. The V end lost 5 bases, the J end lost 1 base, and 6 bases lay between the germline ends. Per the germline V gene, CDR1 is LNHDA and CDR2 is SQIVND (reference sequence). This CDR3 is built from 13 residues. CDR3 nucleotides: TGTGCCAGTAGTGGGATGAGCAATCAGCCCCAGCATTTT. This translates into CASSGMSNQPQHF.

The J gene is TRBJ2-7, the V gene TRBV28, with D uncertain. The CDR3 is made up of 14 amino acids. Germline V lookup: CDR1 MDHEN, CDR2 SYDVKM. V was trimmed by 7 bases and J by 2 bases, leaving 15 bases between them. CDR3 sequence reads: CASKGPGKTYEQYF. CDR3 DNA sequence: TGTGCCAGCAAGGGCCCGGGCAAAACCTACGAGCAGTACTTC.

The V and J genes are TRBV18 and TRBJ1-6, with D possibly being TRBD1 (6 bases). Trimming left V 2 bases short and J 0 bases short, with 8 bases between. CDR3 size: 16 residues. CDR1 and CDR2 (germline): KGHSH, LQKENI. The CDR3 here is CASSPGTSSYNSPLHF. CDR3 DNA sequence: TGTGCCAGCTCACCAGGGACAAGCTCCTATAATTCACCCCTCCACTTT.

CDR3 sequence: CASSSVETQYF. The CDR3 region has the DNA TGTGCCAGCTCATCCGTAGAGACCCAGTACTTC. The V and J genes are TRBV18 and TRBJ2-5; D is undetermined. This CDR3 has 11 amino acids. Germline V CDR1 and CDR2: KGHSH, LQKENI. Trimming removed 5 bases at V and 4 bases at J, with 5 bases between. The variable domain in full, completed from reference TRBV18 and TRBJ2-5, reads NAGVMQNPRHLVRRRGQEARLRCSPMKGHSHVYWYRQLPEEGLKFMVYLQKENIIDESGMPKERFSAEFPKEGPSILRIQQVVRGDSAAYFCASSSVETQYFGPGTRLLVL.

In this sample, this clone turned up once. V and J are TRBV9 and TRBJ2-7; 8 bases map to TRBD1. Per the germline V gene, CDR1 is SGDLS and CDR2 is YYNGEE. The V segment lost 0 bases and the J segment 4 bases; nucleotides outside the gene matches: 6. This CDR3 contains 15 residues. CDR3 sequence (DNA): TGTGCCAGCAGCGTAGGTCAGGGGGCCGCGTACGAGCAGTACTTC. Protein sequence: CASSVGQGAAYEQYF.

CDR3: CASSGGQGQYF. DNA for the CDR3: TGCGCCAGCAGTGGGGGCCAAGGGCAGTACTTC. The J gene is TRBJ2-5, the V gene TRBV10-2; D may be TRBD1 (5 bases). The CDR3 loop spans 11 amino acids. V was shortened by 4 bases and J by 11 bases, with 11 bases between the two germline ends. The germline gives CDR1 WSHSY, CDR2 SAAADI.

V usage is TRBV7-9 and J usage is TRBJ1-5; tentative D call: TRBD1 (5 bases). Trimming took off 3 bases at V and 2 bases at J, with 20 bases between the two ends. Germline CDR1 is SEHNR and CDR2 is FQNEAQ (reference sequence). The CDR3 runs 18 residues. CDR3 DNA sequence: TGTGCCAGCAGCTTTGGGCAGGGTGCGCCCTCGGGCAATCAGCCCCAGCATTTT. Its protein product is CASSFGQGAPSGNQPQHF.

The chain's CDR3 is CASGPGRNAEELFF. Here the CDR3 DNA reads TGTGCCAGCGGGCCCGGGCGGAACGCCGAGGAGCTGTTTTTT. The rearrangement uses TRBV2 and TRBJ2-2; D is uncertain. The CDR3 contains 14 residues. V shed 8 bases and J shed 10 bases, with 20 bases lying between them. The germline CDR1 and CDR2 sequences are SNHLY and FYNNEI.

This rearrangement joins TRBV5-4 to TRBJ1-1; D not resolved. V lost 4 bases to trimming and J lost 2 bases, with 18 bases between them. CDR1 and CDR2 from the germline V gene are SGHNT and YYREEE (reference sequence). The CDR3 runs to 16 residues. The DNA for the CDR3 is TGTGCCAGCAGCCAAAGGACCCCGGGGTCTAACACTGAAGCTTTCTTT. It yields the protein CASSQRTPGSNTEAFF.

V gene TRBV7-9 combines with J gene TRBJ2-4; D is undetermined. The CDR3 spans 13 residues. Per germline, CDR1 SEHNR and CDR2 FQNEAQ (reference sequence). Trimming removed 5 bases at V and 7 bases at J, with 12 bases between. This CDR3 is CASSGPDGNIQYF. The CDR3 coding sequence is TGTGCCAGCAGCGGACCCGACGGGAACATTCAGTACTTC.

The chain combines TRBV15 with TRBJ2-7, with 11 bases lining up with TRBD2. The CDR3 covers 15 residues. Germline V gene data show CDR1 as LNHNV and CDR2 as YYDKDF (reference sequence). With 0 bases clipped from V and 12 bases from J, the junction kept 10 bases outside the gene matches. The chain's CDR3 is CATSRDLASGGPAYF. The CDR3 nucleotides are TGTGCCACCAGCAGAGATCTGGCTAGCGGGGGGCCGGCGTACTTC.

The J gene is TRBJ1-6, the V gene TRBV11-2, with TRBD1 matching over 10 bases. This CDR3 region has 17 residues. The J segment lost 0 bases and the V segment lost 7 bases, leaving 6 bases of the junction unmatched. CDR1 SGHAT and CDR2 FQNNGV come from the germline V gene. CDR3 amino acids: CASTWDRGSSYNSPLHF. In DNA, the CDR3 is TGTGCCAGCACCTGGGACAGGGGAAGCTCCTATAATTCACCCCTCCACTTT.

The chain recombines TRBV25-1 with TRBJ2-5; possibly TRBD1 for D (6 bases). The CDR3 has 11 residues. CDR1 and CDR2 (germline): MGHDK, SYGVNS. Trimming cost V 8 bases and J 5 bases, with 9 bases left between them. This CDR3 is CASGRGETQYF. The CDR3 DNA follows: TGTGCCAGCGGTAGGGGGGAGACCCAGTACTTC.

The rearrangement links TRBV10-1 to TRBJ2-1, with 8 bases that match TRBD2. With V trimmed by 6 bases and J by 2 bases, 6 bases remained unmatched. CDR3 length: 15 residues. Germline V lookup: CDR1 WNHNN, CDR2 SYGVQD (reference sequence). CDR3: CASSHTSGPYNEQFF. The CDR3, as DNA: TGCGCCAGCAGCCATACTAGCGGTCCCTACAATGAGCAGTTCTTC.

This clone appeared once. A read error may account for a junction end that differs from germline. J is TRBJ1-3 and V is TRBV6-1; no clear D gene. Germline-derived CDR1 and CDR2 are MNHNS and SASEGT. This CDR3 spans 12 amino acids. CDR3 sequence reads: CASSEVGNTIYF. CDR3 in DNA: TGCGCCAGCAGTGAAGTTGGAAACACCATATATTTT.

Ten or more counts support this clone. The chain links TRBV9 to TRBJ1-3; D unresolved. Germline CDR1 and CDR2: SGDLS and YYNGEE. The CDR3 consists of 17 residues. V lost 0 bases, J lost 2 bases, and 15 bases lay in between. CDR3 nucleotides: TGTGCCAGCAGCGTAGATGGCGGCAGGTTTGCTGGAAACACCATATATTTT. Translating it yields CASSVDGGRFAGNTIYF.

The chain employs TRBV7-8 and TRBJ1-5; D is perhaps TRBD1 (5 bases). Germline CDR1 and CDR2: SGHVS and FQNEAQ. With 1 base removed from V and 1 base from J, the gap between germline ends came to 8 bases. CDR3 size: 15 residues. The CDR3 DNA follows: TGTGCCAGCAGCTTAGGATGGGACAGCAATCAGCCCCAGCATTTT. It specifies CASSLGWDSNQPQHF.

The gene calls are TRBV29-1 and TRBJ2-2; D uncertain. Germline V gene lookup returns CDR1 SQVTM and CDR2 ANQGSEA. CDR3 length equals 16 residues. Trimming cost V 2 bases and J 1 base, with 14 bases left between them. The CDR3 region has the DNA TGCAGCGTTGAACTGGTTGGTAGGAAGAACACCGGGGAGCTGTTTTTT. This sequence encodes CSVELVGRKNTGELFF.

In nucleotides, the CDR3 is TGTGCCAGCAGCTTAACTAGCGGCACCTACGAGCAGTACTTC. Translated: CASSLTSGTYEQYF. The V gene is TRBV7-9, the J gene TRBJ2-7, with 8 bases lining up with TRBD2. Germline CDR1 is SEHNR and CDR2 is FQNEAQ (reference sequence). The CDR3 loop spans 14 amino acids. V trimming: 2 bases; J trimming: 2 bases; junction bases outside the gene matches: 2.